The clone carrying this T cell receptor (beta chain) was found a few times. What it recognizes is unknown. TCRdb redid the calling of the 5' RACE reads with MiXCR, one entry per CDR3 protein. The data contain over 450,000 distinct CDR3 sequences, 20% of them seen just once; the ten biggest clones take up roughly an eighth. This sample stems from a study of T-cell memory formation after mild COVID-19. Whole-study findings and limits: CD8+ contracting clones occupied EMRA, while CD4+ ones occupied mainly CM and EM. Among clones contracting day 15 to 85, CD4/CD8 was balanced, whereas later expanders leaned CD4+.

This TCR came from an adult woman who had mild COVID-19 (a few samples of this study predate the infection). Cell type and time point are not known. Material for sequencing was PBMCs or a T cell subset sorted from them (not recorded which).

CDR3 protein: CAISDPGLAEETQYF. The CDR3 region has the DNA TGTGCCATCAGTGATCCGGGACTAGCGGAAGAGACCCAGTACTTC. The gene calls are TRBV10-3 and TRBJ2-5; 11 bases align to TRBD2. The CDR3 length is 15 residues. CDR1 ENHRY and CDR2 SYGVKD come from the germline V gene. The ends lost 3 bases at V and 3 bases at J; junction bases unmatched: 3.